This T cell receptor (beta chain) is drawn from a study of OX40 agonist ivuxolimab in advanced cancers. Study summary: Males comprised around 80% of the group, whose mean age was about 62 years (range about 20 to 90).

TCRdb's table, derived via immunoSEQ multiplex PCR, lists solely in-frame clones and lacks some. This sample carries approximately 37,000 clones, 65% to 85% of them seen once, and the ten largest clones take 1.5% to 2%. This CDR3 contains 16 residues. V was clipped by 2 bases and J by 6 bases; unmatched bases: 8. Per germline, CDR1 MNHNS and CDR2 SASEGT. The clonotype was recovered from an adult with an advanced solid tumor such as melanoma, head and neck, liver or kidney cancer. This material consisted of CD4+ or CD8+ T cells sorted from blood, taken in a trial of the OX40 agonist ivuxolimab. The chain links TRBV6-1 to TRBJ2-4; 9 bases match TRBD1. The CDR3 sequence is CASSEKGQGLRNIQYF. The CDR3 region has the DNA TGTGCCAGCAGTGAAAAGGGACAGGGTCTGAGAAACATTCAGTACTTC.